The 27 T cell receptor beta chains in this list originate from one sample, sequenced in a study of blood T cell repertoires in COVID-19. Here immunoSEQ multiplex PCR was the method, and the copy in TCRdb shows in-frame clones only, minus some. The sample consists of about 140,000 clones, 75% to 80% of them appearing once. The sample taken for sequencing was PBMCs or T cells enriched from blood (not recorded which). These receptors were collected from a woman in her 50s who had recovered from COVID-19.

As concerns this clone: Other DNA sequences from this sample encode an identical CDR3 as well. The rearrangement links TRBV6-5 to TRBJ2-3; TRBD2 aligns across 14 bases. Germline V gene lookup returns CDR1 MNHEY and CDR2 SVGAGI. With V trimmed by 6 bases and J by 4 bases, 0 bases remained unmatched. The CDR3 is made up of 14 amino acids. The CDR3 loop reads CASRTSGGADTQYF. DNA for the CDR3: TGTGCCAGCAGGACTAGCGGGGGGGCAGATACGCAGTATTTT.

The chain carries TRBV7-8 and TRBJ2-7; TRBD1 matches 9 bases. From germline, CDR1 is SGHVS and CDR2 FQNEAQ. This CDR3 contains 16 residues. Trimming removed 5 bases from V and 6 bases from J; junction bases left unmatched: 14. CDR3 coding DNA: TGTGCCAGCAGCCCGCCCCACCCCGGGACAGGGTTCGAGCAGTACTTC. Its protein is CASSPPHPGTGFEQYF.

This chain uses TRBV15 with TRBJ1-1, with a possible D match to TRBD1 (6 bases). The V end lost 3 bases, the J end lost 6 bases, and 23 bases lay between the germline ends. Germline CDR1 is LNHNV and CDR2 is YYDKDF (reference sequence). This CDR3 spans 17 amino acids. CDR3 protein: CATSRPEDGQFFSEAFF. DNA of the CDR3: TGTGCCACCAGCAGGCCCGAGGACGGACAGTTCTTCTCTGAAGCTTTCTTT.

The chain is built from TRBV7-9 and TRBJ2-3, with 8 positions matching TRBD2. With 5 bases clipped from V and 1 base from J, the junction kept 8 bases outside the gene matches. The CDR3 runs to 16 residues. The germline V gene encodes CDR1 SEHNR and CDR2 FQNEAQ (reference sequence). CDR3 in amino acids: CASSQLAEARTDTQYF. The CDR3, as DNA: TGTGCCAGCAGCCAACTAGCGGAAGCCCGCACAGATACGCAGTATTTT.

The CDR3 DNA follows: TGTGCCAGCAGCCATGAAGAGACCCAGTACTTC. Protein sequence: CASSHEETQYF. This chain connects TRBV28 to TRBJ2-5; D is unclear. From germline, CDR1 is MDHEN and CDR2 SYDVKM. The CDR3 is 11 residues long. Trimming removed 6 bases at V and 3 bases at J, with 5 bases between.

The chain employs TRBV7-8 and TRBJ2-7; 7 nucleotides line up with TRBD1. Per the germline V gene, CDR1 is SGHVS and CDR2 is FQNEAQ. V was pared by 5 bases and J by 2 bases, with 9 bases of the junction left unmatched. CDR3 size: 15 residues. CDR3 residues: CASSNIRQGAYEQYF. DNA for the CDR3: TGTGCCAGCAGCAATATAAGGCAGGGGGCCTACGAGCAGTACTTC.

The chain recombines TRBV28 with TRBJ1-5, with D possibly being TRBD1 (5 bases). V was shortened by 6 bases and J by 7 bases, with 28 bases between the two germline ends. The CDR3 contains 18 residues. Germline-derived CDR1 and CDR2 are MDHEN and SYDVKM. The CDR3 spells CASSLPTTLDSRRQPQHF. The CDR3 nucleotides read TGTGCCAGCAGCCTACCGACCACCCTCGACAGCCGTCGGCAGCCCCAGCATTTT.

The chain combines TRBV6-5 with TRBJ2-7; possibly TRBD1 for D (6 bases). Per germline, CDR1 MNHEY and CDR2 SVGAGI. The CDR3 totals 14 residues. The germline V and J ends were trimmed by 0 bases and 5 bases, with 11 bases remaining between them. The CDR3 sequence is CASSYSNRENEQYF. CDR3 nucleotide sequence: TGTGCCAGCAGTTACTCGAACAGGGAGAACGAGCAGTACTTC.

The chain couples TRBV9 to TRBJ2-1, with D uncertain. The CDR3 length is 16 residues. V lost 4 bases and J 0 bases, leaving 14 bases between the germline ends. Germline lookup yields CDR1 SGDLS and CDR2 YYNGEE. This CDR3 is CASSFAAASSYNEQFF. The CDR3 coding sequence is TGTGCCAGCAGCTTTGCGGCGGCCAGCTCCTACAATGAGCAGTTCTTC.

The rearrangement links TRBV5-4 to TRBJ1-1; TRBD1 is a possible D gene (5 bases). Trimming took 5 bases from V and 1 from J, leaving 18 bases between them. CDR1 is SGHNT and CDR2 is YYREEE in the germline V gene (reference sequence). CDR3 size: 16 residues. The DNA for the CDR3 is TGTGCCAGCAGGGACGGGCAGGGATCGTGGAACACTGAAGCTTTCTTT. It yields the protein CASRDGQGSWNTEAFF.

Worth noting for this clone: The same CDR3 can be traced to other DNA sequences in this sample. CDR3: CASSPTGLNTEAFF. The CDR3 DNA reads TGTGCCAGCAGCCCGACGGGTTTGAACACTGAAGCTTTCTTT. The rearrangement uses TRBV9 and TRBJ1-1, with D unresolved. CDR3 length equals 14 residues. Trimming shortened V by 4 bases and J by 0 bases, and 10 bases separated the two germline ends. Germline CDR1 SGDLS, CDR2 YYNGEE. Complete variable domain (other parts from reference TRBV9 and TRBJ1-1): DSGVTQTPKHLITATGQRVTLRCSPRSGDLSVYWYQQSLDQGLQFLIQYYNGEERAKGNILERFSAQQFPDLHSELNLSSLELGDSALYFCASSPTGLNTEAFFGQGTRLTVV.

The V gene is TRBV5-7, the J gene TRBJ1-3, with D possibly matching TRBD1 (6 bases). TRBV5-7 is an ORF for which the function is uncertain. The CDR3 consists of 16 residues. V was pared by 2 bases and J by 2 bases, with 14 bases between. The DNA of the CDR3 is TGTGCCAGCAGCTTCGTCGACAGGATGGCTGGAAACACCATATATTTT. Translation: CASSFVDRMAGNTIYF.

The chain has TRBV2 and TRBJ2-5, with D possibly being TRBD2 (7 bases). V gave up 6 bases and J gave up 2 bases, with 22 bases separating them. CDR3 length: 17 residues. The germline V gene encodes CDR1 SNHLY and CDR2 FYNNEI. In DNA, the CDR3 is TGTGCCAGCAGGGGCAATCGCCGGGGGGCCTCTCAAGAGACCCAGTACTTC. It codes for CASRGNRRGASQETQYF.

This chain links TRBV6-4 with TRBJ1-1; 10 bases line up with TRBD1. The CDR3 is made up of 14 amino acids. With V trimmed by 3 bases and J by 12 bases, 10 bases remained unmatched. Germline assignment: CDR1 MRHNA and CDR2 SNTAGT. This CDR3 is CASSEDGTGDIPFF. For the CDR3, the DNA is TGTGCCAGCAGTGAGGACGGGACAGGGGATATACCTTTCTTT.

V is TRBV5-6 and J is TRBJ2-3, with TRBD1 matching 10 bases. The length of the CDR3 is 16 residues. CDR1 is SGHDT and CDR2 is YYEEEE in the germline V gene. Trimming at V came to 4 bases and at J to 4 bases, leaving 9 bases not matched to a gene. For the CDR3, the DNA is TGTGCCAGCAGCCCTTCCGGGACAGGGGTCCCAGATACGCAGTATTTT. Its protein product is CASSPSGTGVPDTQYF.

This chain's CDR3 is CASRPGQGGYGYTF. The CDR3 region has the DNA TGTGCCAGCAGACCGGGACAGGGGGGCTATGGCTACACCTTC. The chain is built from TRBV6-5 and TRBJ1-2, with 11 bases fitting TRBD1. Germline V gene sequence: CDR1 MNHEY, CDR2 SVGAGI. V dropped 6 bases and J dropped 4; count of bases not matched to a gene: 4. The CDR3 contains 14 residues.

CDR3: CATGHPSLTDTQYF. DNA for the CDR3: TGTGCCACCGGCCACCCCTCTCTGACAGATACGCAGTATTTT. The J gene is TRBJ2-3, the V gene TRBV24-1, with no clear D. Germline-derived CDR1 and CDR2 are KGHDR and SFDVKD. The germline V and J ends were trimmed by 9 bases and 3 bases, with 15 bases remaining between them. CDR3 length: 14 amino acids.

The chain combines TRBV27 with TRBJ2-7; possibly TRBD1 for D (5 bases). V dropped 2 bases and J dropped 1 base, with 12 bases sitting between them. From germline, CDR1 is MNHEY and CDR2 SMNVEV (reference sequence). The CDR3 contains 15 residues. Written as DNA, the CDR3 is TGTGCCAGCAGTTTAGGCCAGGGTGGGTCCTACGAGCAGTACTTC. Translating it yields CASSLGQGGSYEQYF.

The V gene is TRBV3-1 (or the pseudogene TRBV3-2), the J gene TRBJ1-6; TRBD1 agrees at 8 bases. The CDR3 extends over 14 amino acids. Germline V CDR1 and CDR2: LGHDT, YNNKEL (reference sequence). V dropped 4 bases and J dropped 9; count of bases not matched to a gene: 5. The CDR3 DNA is TGTGCCAGCAGCCTAGACAGGGGCATTTCACCCCTCCACTTT. Protein product: CASSLDRGISPLHF.

This chain links TRBV4-1 with TRBJ2-4; D possibly corresponds to TRBD2 (6 bases). Trimming shortened V by 0 bases and J by 6 bases, and 12 bases separated the two germline ends. Germline values: CDR1 MGHRA, CDR2 YSYEKL. This CDR3 has 15 amino acids. Here the CDR3 reads CASSQEPSEVNIQYF. In DNA form, the CDR3 reads TGCGCCAGCAGCCAAGAACCTAGCGAAGTAAACATTCAGTACTTC.

The rearrangement uses TRBV19 and TRBJ1-5; D is perhaps TRBD1 (5 bases). There are 15 residues in the CDR3. The V end was cut by 7 bases, the J end by 7 bases, with 20 bases between. CDR1 is LNHDA and CDR2 is SQIVND in the germline V gene (reference sequence). As DNA, the CDR3 is TGTGCCAGTACCGGCCGAGAGGGTCGGGGGCAGCCCCAGCATTTT. Its protein product is CASTGREGRGQPQHF.

The chain has TRBV6-5 and TRBJ2-7; 10 bases line up with TRBD2. CDR1 MNHEY and CDR2 SVGAGI come from the germline V gene. This CDR3 is 16 amino acids long. With 0 bases clipped from V and 2 bases from J, the junction kept 4 bases outside the gene matches. Written as DNA, the CDR3 is TGTGCCAGCAGTTACTCACTAGCGGGGCCTCCCTACGAGCAGTACTTC. Protein sequence: CASSYSLAGPPYEQYF.

The V and J genes are TRBV7-9 and TRBJ1-1, with no clear D. The CDR3 loop spans 16 amino acids. V lost 1 base and J lost 0, with 12 bases in between. The germline CDR1 and CDR2 sequences are SEHNR and FQNEAQ (reference sequence). The CDR3 here is CASSLVDDRVNTEAFF. CDR3 in DNA: TGTGCCAGCAGCTTAGTCGATGACCGGGTGAACACTGAAGCTTTCTTT.

V gene TRBV12-3 or TRBV12-4 combines with J gene TRBJ1-2; TRBD1 might be the D (6 bases). Trimming took 4 bases from V and 3 from J, leaving 9 bases between them. The CDR3 runs to 13 residues. The CDR3 region has the DNA TGTGCCAGCAGTTCTGGGGGCTACTATGGCTACACCTTC. It codes for CASSSGGYYGYTF.

This chain joins TRBV19 and TRBJ2-7; 9 bases line up with TRBD2. Germline CDR1 LNHDA, CDR2 SQIVND (reference sequence). The CDR3 sequence is 15 residues long. Trimming at V came to 6 bases and at J to 2 bases, leaving 8 bases not matched to a gene. The CDR3 reads CASRRSSGDPYEQYF. The CDR3 region has the DNA TGTGCCAGTAGGAGGTCTAGCGGGGACCCCTACGAGCAGTACTTC.

This chain connects TRBV28 to TRBJ2-1; possibly TRBD1 for D (5 bases). The germline CDR1 and CDR2 sequences are MDHEN and SYDVKM. This CDR3 contains 15 residues. Trimming took 5 bases from V and 0 from J, leaving 11 bases between them. CDR3 residues: CASSKQDHSYNEQFF. The DNA of the CDR3 is TGTGCCAGCAGTAAACAGGACCACTCCTACAATGAGCAGTTCTTC.

The DNA of the CDR3 is TGTGCCTGGAGTGTCGCGAACACCGGGGAGCTGTTTTTT. Translating gives CAWSVANTGELFF. V usage is TRBV30 and J usage is TRBJ2-2; the D is unclear. Germline CDR1 reads GTSNPN; CDR2 reads SVGIG (reference sequence). The CDR3 runs to 13 residues. V was clipped by 0 bases and J by 0 bases, with 2 bases between them.